This T cell receptor beta chain was sequenced during a study of CD8+CD57+ T cells in acquired aplastic anemia. The template used for profiling TCR beta VDJ and CDR3 was genomic DNA. TCRdb re-called the reads with MiXCR, one entry per CDR3 protein. The sample contains 98,000 or so distinct CDR3 sequences, under 60% of which appear only once. The CDR3 is 14 amino acids. Germline CDR1 MNHEY, CDR2 SMNVEV (reference sequence). With regard to this clonotype: Relative to the germline gene, one junction end is altered; a read error may explain this.

The sample taken for sequencing was sorted CD4+, CD8+, or CD8+CD57+ T cells (not recorded which) from PBMCs. The receptor's source is a human donor in good health, serving as a control. V and J are TRBV27 and TRBJ1-2; D remains unclear. The CDR3 DNA reads as TGTGCCAGCAGTTTATCGGGCAGCTATGTGGGCTACGCCTTC. Translated: CASSLSGSYVGYAF.